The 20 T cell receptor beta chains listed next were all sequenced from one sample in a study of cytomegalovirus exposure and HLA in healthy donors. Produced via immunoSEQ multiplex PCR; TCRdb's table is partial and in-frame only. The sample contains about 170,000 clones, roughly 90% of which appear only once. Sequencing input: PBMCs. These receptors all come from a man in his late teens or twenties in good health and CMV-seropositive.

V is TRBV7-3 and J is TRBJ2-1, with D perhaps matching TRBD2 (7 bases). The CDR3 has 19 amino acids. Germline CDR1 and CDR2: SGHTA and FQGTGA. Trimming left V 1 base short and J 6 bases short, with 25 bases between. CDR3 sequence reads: CASSLNAAGGRENPNEQFF. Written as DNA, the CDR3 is TGTGCCAGCAGCTTAAACGCAGCCGGGGGGCGGGAAAACCCCAATGAGCAGTTCTTC.

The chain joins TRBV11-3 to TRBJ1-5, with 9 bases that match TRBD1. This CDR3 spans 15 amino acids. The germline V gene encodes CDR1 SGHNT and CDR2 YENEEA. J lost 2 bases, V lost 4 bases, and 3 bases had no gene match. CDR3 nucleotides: TGTGCCAGCAGCTCGGACAGGGGAGGCAATCAGCCCCAGCATTTT. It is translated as CASSSDRGGNQPQHF.

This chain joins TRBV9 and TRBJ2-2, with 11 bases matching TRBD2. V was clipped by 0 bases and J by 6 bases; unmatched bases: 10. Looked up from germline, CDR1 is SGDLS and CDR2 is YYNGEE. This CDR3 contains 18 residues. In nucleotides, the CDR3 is TGTGCCAGCAGCGTAGCACTAGCGGGAGTAGTAGGGCCCGGGGAGCTGTTTTTT. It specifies CASSVALAGVVGPGELFF.

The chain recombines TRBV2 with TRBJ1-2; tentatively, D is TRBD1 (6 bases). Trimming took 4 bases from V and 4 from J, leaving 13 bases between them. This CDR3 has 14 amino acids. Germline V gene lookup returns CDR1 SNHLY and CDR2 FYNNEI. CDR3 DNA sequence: TGTGCCAGCAGTGGGATACAGGGATTCTATGGCTACACCTTC. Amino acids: CASSGIQGFYGYTF. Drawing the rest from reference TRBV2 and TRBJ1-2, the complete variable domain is EPEVTQTPSHQVTQMGQEVILRCVPISNHLYFYWYRQILGQKVEFLVSFYNNEISEKSEIFDDQFSVERPDGSNFTLKIRSTKLEDSAMYFCASSGIQGFYGYTFGSGTRLTVV.

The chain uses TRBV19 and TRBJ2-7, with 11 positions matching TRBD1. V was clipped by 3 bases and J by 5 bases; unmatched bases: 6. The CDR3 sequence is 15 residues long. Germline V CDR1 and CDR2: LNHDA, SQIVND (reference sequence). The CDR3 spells CASSIGQGADNEQYF. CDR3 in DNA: TGTGCCAGTAGTATCGGACAGGGGGCGGACAACGAGCAGTACTTC.

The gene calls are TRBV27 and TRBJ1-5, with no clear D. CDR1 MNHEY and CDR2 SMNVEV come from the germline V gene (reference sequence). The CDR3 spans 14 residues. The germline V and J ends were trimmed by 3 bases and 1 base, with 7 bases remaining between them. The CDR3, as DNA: TGTGCCAGCAGTTTCGTGGGCAGCAATCAGCCCCAGCATTTT. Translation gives CASSFVGSNQPQHF.

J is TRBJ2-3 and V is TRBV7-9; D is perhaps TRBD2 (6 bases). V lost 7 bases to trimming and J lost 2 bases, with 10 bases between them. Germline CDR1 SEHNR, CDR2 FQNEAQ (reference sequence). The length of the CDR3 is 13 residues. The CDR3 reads CASKERATDTQYF. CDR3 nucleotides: TGTGCCAGCAAGGAGCGGGCCACAGATACGCAGTATTTT.

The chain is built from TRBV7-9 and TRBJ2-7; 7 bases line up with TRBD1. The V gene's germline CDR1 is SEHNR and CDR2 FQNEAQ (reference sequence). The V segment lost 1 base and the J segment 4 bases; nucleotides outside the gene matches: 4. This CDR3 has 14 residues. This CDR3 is CASSLGGTEYEQYF. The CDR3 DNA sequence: TGTGCCAGCAGCTTAGGAGGGACAGAGTACGAGCAGTACTTC.

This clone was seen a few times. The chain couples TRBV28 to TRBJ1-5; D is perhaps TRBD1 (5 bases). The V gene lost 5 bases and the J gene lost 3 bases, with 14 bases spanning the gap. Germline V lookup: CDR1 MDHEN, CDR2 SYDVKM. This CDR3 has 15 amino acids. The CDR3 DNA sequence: TGTGCCAGCAGTGTACTGGGGCAGGCCAATCAGCCCCAGCATTTT. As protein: CASSVLGQANQPQHF. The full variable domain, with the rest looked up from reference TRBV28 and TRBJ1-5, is DVKVTQSSRYLVKRTGEKVFLECVQDMDHENMFWYRQDPGLGLRLIYFSYDVKMKEKGDIPEGYSVSREKKERFSLILESASTNQTSMYLCASSVLGQANQPQHFGDGTRLSIL.

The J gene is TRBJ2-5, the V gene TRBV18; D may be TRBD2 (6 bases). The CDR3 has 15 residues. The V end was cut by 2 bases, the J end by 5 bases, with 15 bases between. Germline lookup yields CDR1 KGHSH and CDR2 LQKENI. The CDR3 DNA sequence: TGTGCCAGCTCACCAAGAGTAGGGAGGCAGGAGACCCAGTACTTC. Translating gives CASSPRVGRQETQYF.

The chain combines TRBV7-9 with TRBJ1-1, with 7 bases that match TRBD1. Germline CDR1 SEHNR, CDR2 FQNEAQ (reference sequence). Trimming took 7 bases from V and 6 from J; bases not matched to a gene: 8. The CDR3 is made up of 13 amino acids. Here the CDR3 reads CASTTGDSPEAFF. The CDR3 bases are TGTGCCAGCACCACAGGGGACTCCCCTGAAGCTTTCTTT.

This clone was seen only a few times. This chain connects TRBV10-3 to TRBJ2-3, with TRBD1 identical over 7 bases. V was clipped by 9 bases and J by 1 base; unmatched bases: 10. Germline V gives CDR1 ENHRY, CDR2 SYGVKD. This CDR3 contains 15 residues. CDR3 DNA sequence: TGTGCCATAAGCGTGGGACAGACGGGCACAGATACGCAGTATTTT. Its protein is CAISVGQTGTDTQYF.

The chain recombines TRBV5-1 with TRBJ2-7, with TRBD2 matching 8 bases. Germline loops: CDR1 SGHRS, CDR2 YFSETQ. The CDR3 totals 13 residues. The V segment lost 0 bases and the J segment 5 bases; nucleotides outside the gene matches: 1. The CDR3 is CASSLVTSDEQYF. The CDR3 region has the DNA TGCGCCAGCAGCTTGGTGACTAGCGACGAGCAGTACTTC.

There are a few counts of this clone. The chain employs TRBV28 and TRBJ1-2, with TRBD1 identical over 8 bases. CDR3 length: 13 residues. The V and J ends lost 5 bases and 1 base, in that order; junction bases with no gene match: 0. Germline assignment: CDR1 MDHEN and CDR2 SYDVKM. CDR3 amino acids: CASSTGGNYGYTF. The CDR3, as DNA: TGTGCCAGCAGTACAGGGGGTAACTATGGCTACACCTTC.

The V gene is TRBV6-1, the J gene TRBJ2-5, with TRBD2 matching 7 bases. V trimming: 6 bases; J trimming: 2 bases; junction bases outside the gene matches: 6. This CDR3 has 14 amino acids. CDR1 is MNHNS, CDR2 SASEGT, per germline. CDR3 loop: CASRRLAVQETQYF. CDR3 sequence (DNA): TGTGCCAGCAGGAGGCTAGCGGTACAAGAGACCCAGTACTTC.

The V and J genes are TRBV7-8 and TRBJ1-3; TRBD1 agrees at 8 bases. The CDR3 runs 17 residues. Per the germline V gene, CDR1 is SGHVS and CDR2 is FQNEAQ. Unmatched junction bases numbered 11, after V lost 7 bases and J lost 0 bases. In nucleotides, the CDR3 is TGTGCCAGCACCCCGGACAGGGTCGTTTACTCTGGAAACACCATATATTTT. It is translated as CASTPDRVVYSGNTIYF.

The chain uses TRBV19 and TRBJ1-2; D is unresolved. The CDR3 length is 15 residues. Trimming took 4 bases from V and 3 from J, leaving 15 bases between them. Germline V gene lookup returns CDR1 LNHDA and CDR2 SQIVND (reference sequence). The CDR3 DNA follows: TGTGCCAGTAGTAAAACTCTCGAGGTGCACTATGGCTACACCTTC. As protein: CASSKTLEVHYGYTF.

CDR3 protein: CASRNRGAAQPQHF. For the CDR3, the DNA is TGTGCCAGCAGGAACAGGGGGGCGGCTCAGCCCCAGCATTTT. V usage is TRBV28 and J usage is TRBJ1-5; TRBD1 matches at 8 bases. The CDR3 consists of 14 residues. Germline CDR1 reads MDHEN; CDR2 reads SYDVKM. The V gene end was trimmed by 6 bases and the J gene end by 6 bases; junction bases not matched to a gene: 7.

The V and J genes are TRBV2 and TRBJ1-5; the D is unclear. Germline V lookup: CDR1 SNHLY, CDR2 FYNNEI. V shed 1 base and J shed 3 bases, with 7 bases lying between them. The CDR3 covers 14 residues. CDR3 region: CASSEGDFNQPQHF. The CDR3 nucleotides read TGTGCCAGCAGTGAAGGCGACTTCAATCAGCCCCAGCATTTT. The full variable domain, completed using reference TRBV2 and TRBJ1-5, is EPEVTQTPSHQVTQMGQEVILRCVPISNHLYFYWYRQILGQKVEFLVSFYNNEISEKSEIFDDQFSVERPDGSNFTLKIRSTKLEDSAMYFCASSEGDFNQPQHFGDGTRLSIL.

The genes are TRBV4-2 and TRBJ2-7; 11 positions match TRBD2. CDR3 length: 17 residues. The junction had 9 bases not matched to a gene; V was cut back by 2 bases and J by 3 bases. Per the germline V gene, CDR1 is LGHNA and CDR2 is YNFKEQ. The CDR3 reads CASSQSTSGSFSYEQYF. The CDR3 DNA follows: TGTGCCAGCAGCCAATCCACTAGCGGGAGCTTTAGCTACGAGCAGTACTTC.